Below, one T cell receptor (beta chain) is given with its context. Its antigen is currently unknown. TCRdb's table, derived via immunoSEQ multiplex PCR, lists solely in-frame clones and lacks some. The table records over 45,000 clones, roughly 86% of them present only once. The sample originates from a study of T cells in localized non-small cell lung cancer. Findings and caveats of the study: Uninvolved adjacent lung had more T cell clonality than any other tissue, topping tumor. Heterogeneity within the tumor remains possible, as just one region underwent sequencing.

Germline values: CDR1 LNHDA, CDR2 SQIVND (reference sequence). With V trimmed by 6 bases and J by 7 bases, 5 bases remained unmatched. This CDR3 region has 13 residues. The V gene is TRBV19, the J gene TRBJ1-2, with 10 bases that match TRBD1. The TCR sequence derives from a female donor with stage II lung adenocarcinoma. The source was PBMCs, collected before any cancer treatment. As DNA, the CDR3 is TGTGCCAGTAGCCGGGACAGGGGAGGTGGCTACACCTTC. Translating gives CASSRDRGGGYTF.